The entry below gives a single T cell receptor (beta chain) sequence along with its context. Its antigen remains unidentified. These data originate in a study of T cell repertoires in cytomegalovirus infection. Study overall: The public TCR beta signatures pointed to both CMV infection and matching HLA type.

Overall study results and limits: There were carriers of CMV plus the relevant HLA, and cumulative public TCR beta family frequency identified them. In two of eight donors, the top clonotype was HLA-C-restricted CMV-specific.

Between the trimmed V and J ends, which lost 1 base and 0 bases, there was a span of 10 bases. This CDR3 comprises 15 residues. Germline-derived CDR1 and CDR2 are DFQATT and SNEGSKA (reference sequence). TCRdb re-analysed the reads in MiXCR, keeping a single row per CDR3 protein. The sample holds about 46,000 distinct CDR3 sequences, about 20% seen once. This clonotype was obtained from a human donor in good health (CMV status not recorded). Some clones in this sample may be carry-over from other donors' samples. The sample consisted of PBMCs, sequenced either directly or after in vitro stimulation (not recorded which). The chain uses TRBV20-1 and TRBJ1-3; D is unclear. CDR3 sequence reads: CSARGPGSSGNTIYF. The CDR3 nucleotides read TGCAGTGCTAGAGGTCCGGGAAGCTCTGGAAACACCATATATTTT.